A single sample gave rise to the 25 T cell receptor beta chains below, sequenced in a study of monozygotic twins with cystic fibrosis. Clones were sequenced by immunoSEQ multiplex PCR, and TCRdb holds only the in-frame ones, with some missing. The data show 17,000 or so clones, around 96% seen once. Sequences were obtained from blood. Receptor source: a girl aged 2 to 10 with cystic fibrosis.

This clone turned up a few times. The chain is built from TRBV5-6 and TRBJ1-5; D might be TRBD1 (6 bases). V lost 4 bases and J lost 5, with 10 bases in between. Germline V gene data show CDR1 as SGHDT and CDR2 as YYEEEE. The CDR3 loop spans 13 amino acids. CDR3 sequence (DNA): TGTGCCAGCAGCGGAGGGGGATATCAGCCCCAGCATTTT. Residues: CASSGGGYQPQHF.

The rearrangement links TRBV7-8 to TRBJ1-6; 8 positions match TRBD1. V shed 2 bases, J shed 9 bases, and the junction held 12 bases outside the gene matches. CDR3 length equals 17 residues. Germline CDR1 and CDR2: SGHVS and FQNEAQ. CDR3 protein: CASSLFLTRTGFSPLHF. For the CDR3, the DNA is TGTGCCAGCAGCTTATTTTTGACGAGGACAGGGTTTTCACCCCTCCACTTT.

This chain connects TRBV9 to TRBJ1-6; no reliable D call. CDR1 and CDR2 from the germline V gene are SGDLS and YYNGEE. Deletions cut 0 bases from V and 0 bases from J, with 7 bases between. This CDR3 contains 16 residues. In DNA form, the CDR3 reads TGTGCCAGCAGCGTAGAGCCGAGCTCCTATAATTCACCCCTCCACTTT. This sequence encodes CASSVEPSSYNSPLHF.

This clone was observed once. This chain joins TRBV18 and TRBJ2-7; no reliable D call. The germline CDR1 and CDR2 sequences are KGHSH and LQKENI. V lost 4 bases to trimming and J lost 6 bases, with 22 bases between them. The CDR3 loop spans 16 amino acids. CDR3 sequence (DNA): TGTGCCAGCTCACTTCCCACACGGTTATCCACTACCGAGCAGTACTTC. Translating it yields CASSLPTRLSTTEQYF.

The chain couples TRBV27 to TRBJ2-3; weak D call: TRBD2 (6 bases). Germline V gene sequence: CDR1 MNHEY, CDR2 SMNVEV (reference sequence). The CDR3 consists of 15 residues. Between the trimmed V and J ends, which lost 2 bases and 7 bases, there was a span of 16 bases. The CDR3 bases are TGTGCCAGCAGTTTAGTGGGGGACTGGACTAATACGCAGTATTTT. Translated, it gives CASSLVGDWTNTQYF.

V and J are TRBV19 and TRBJ2-7, with D perhaps matching TRBD1 or TRBD2 (5 bases each). Germline V lookup: CDR1 LNHDA, CDR2 SQIVND (reference sequence). With 6 bases removed from V and 3 bases from J, the gap between germline ends came to 15 bases. The CDR3 consists of 14 residues. The CDR3 loop reads CASSPLAQGYEQYF. The CDR3 DNA reads as TGTGCCAGTAGCCCCCTAGCTCAGGGCTACGAGCAGTACTTC.

The V and J genes are TRBV5-1 and TRBJ2-1, with TRBD2 matching 7 bases. Germline lookup yields CDR1 SGHRS and CDR2 YFSETQ. With 8 bases clipped from V and 3 bases from J, the junction kept 8 bases outside the gene matches. The CDR3 is 14 amino acids. The CDR3 nucleotides read TGCGCCAGTACGACTAGCTCGATCTACAATGAGCAGTTCTTC. Its protein is CASTTSSIYNEQFF.

The genes are TRBV10-1 and TRBJ1-1, with a weak D call TRBD1 (5 bases). V was cut by 0 bases and J by 5 bases, with 10 bases left in between. This CDR3 has 14 residues. Germline assignment: CDR1 WNHNN and CDR2 SYGVQD (reference sequence). CDR3 sequence reads: CASSESPGGTEAFF. The CDR3 coding sequence is TGCGCCAGCAGTGAGTCACCCGGGGGGACTGAAGCTTTCTTT.

This chain joins TRBV29-1 and TRBJ2-7; 7 nucleotides agree with TRBD2. V trimming: 5 bases; J trimming: 7 bases; junction bases outside the gene matches: 8. Germline CDR1 SQVTM, CDR2 ANQGSEA. This CDR3 has 12 residues. CDR3 sequence reads: CSVNEWEGEQYF. CDR3 DNA sequence: TGCAGCGTTAATGAATGGGAGGGAGAGCAGTACTTC.

The chain is built from TRBV10-3 and TRBJ1-3, with 7 bases fitting TRBD1. This CDR3 contains 16 residues. Looked up from germline, CDR1 is ENHRY and CDR2 is SYGVKD. Trimming removed 0 bases from V and 2 bases from J; junction bases left unmatched: 4. The CDR3 coding sequence is TGTGCCATCAGTGAGTCCTGGGACAGTCCTGGAAACACCATATATTTT. Protein product: CAISESWDSPGNTIYF.

This clone was detected once. The gene calls are TRBV4-3 and TRBJ1-1, with D tentatively TRBD1 (5 bases). V shed 1 base and J shed 7 bases, with 13 bases lying between them. This CDR3 comprises 14 residues. CDR1 LGHNA and CDR2 YSLEER come from the germline V gene. CDR3 bases: TGCGCCAGCAGCCAAGGAGTATCGGGGCTTGAAGCTTTCTTT. Protein product: CASSQGVSGLEAFF.

The chain uses TRBV2 and TRBJ1-2; possibly TRBD1 for D (6 bases). Per the germline V gene, CDR1 is SNHLY and CDR2 is FYNNEI. CDR3 length: 13 residues. The V end lost 4 bases, the J end lost 6 bases, and 12 bases lay between the germline ends. This CDR3 reads CASSGQGLDGYTF. CDR3 sequence (DNA): TGTGCCAGCAGTGGTCAGGGGCTGGATGGCTACACCTTC.

The genes are TRBV29-1 and TRBJ2-7, with 7 bases aligning to TRBD1. The ends lost 4 bases at V and 4 bases at J; junction bases unmatched: 4. Germline V gene data show CDR1 as SQVTM and CDR2 as ANQGSEA. The CDR3 has 12 amino acids. The chain's CDR3 is CSVGYRGYEQYF. CDR3 nucleotide sequence: TGCAGCGTTGGCTACAGGGGTTACGAGCAGTACTTC.

The CDR3 DNA follows: TGTGCCAGCAGTTATCGAAACCCCCAGGATTCACCCCTCCACTTT. Protein: CASSYRNPQDSPLHF. The V call is TRBV27, the J call TRBJ1-6; D gene uncertain. Between the trimmed V and J ends, which lost 4 bases and 8 bases, there was a span of 15 bases. Per germline, CDR1 MNHEY and CDR2 SMNVEV (reference sequence). The CDR3 has 15 amino acids.

The rearrangement uses TRBV5-3 and TRBJ2-2; weak D call: TRBD1 (6 bases). TRBV5-3 is an ORF for which the function is uncertain. The CDR3 spans 16 residues. V was pared by 4 bases and J by 0 bases, with 13 bases between. The CDR3 sequence is CARSPADSTNTGELFF. The CDR3 bases are TGTGCCAGAAGCCCCGCGGACAGTACGAACACCGGGGAGCTGTTTTTT.

This sequence joins TRBV6-1 and TRBJ1-1; 7 nucleotides match TRBD1. There are 14 residues in the CDR3. CDR1 MNHNS and CDR2 SASEGT come from the germline V gene. V shed 5 bases, J shed 4 bases, and the junction held 7 bases outside the gene matches. The CDR3 DNA is TGTGCCAGCAGTAGACAGGGAGGGGGCACTGAAGCTTTCTTT. Translation: CASSRQGGGTEAFF.

The chain is built from TRBV30 and TRBJ2-7; the D is unclear. V was cut by 7 bases and J by 2 bases, with 9 bases left in between. The CDR3 consists of 11 residues. Germline V lookup: CDR1 GTSNPN, CDR2 SVGIG (reference sequence). CDR3 loop: CASSEAYEQYF. CDR3 sequence (DNA): TGTGCCTCATCCGAGGCCTACGAGCAGTACTTC.

V is TRBV2 and J is TRBJ1-1, with TRBD1 as a possible D gene (6 bases). This CDR3 contains 15 residues. Trimming cost V 1 base and J 6 bases, with 15 bases left between them. Germline-derived CDR1 and CDR2 are SNHLY and FYNNEI. The CDR3 loop reads CASSEGFGGYAEAFF. CDR3 DNA: TGTGCCAGCAGTGAAGGCTTCGGGGGCTACGCTGAAGCTTTCTTT. The whole variable domain, filled in from reference TRBV2 and TRBJ1-1, reads EPEVTQTPSHQVTQMGQEVILRCVPISNHLYFYWYRQILGQKVEFLVSFYNNEISEKSEIFDDQFSVERPDGSNFTLKIRSTKLEDSAMYFCASSEGFGGYAEAFFGQGTRLTVV.

The chain joins TRBV5-1 to TRBJ2-7; unclear D gene. Germline CDR1 is SGHRS and CDR2 is YFSETQ. The CDR3 loop spans 11 amino acids. V lost 4 bases and J lost 2, with 4 bases in between. CDR3 DNA sequence: TGCGCCAGCAGCGGTACCTACGAGCAGTACTTC. Its translation is CASSGTYEQYF. The full variable domain, completed using reference TRBV5-1 and TRBJ2-7, is KAGVTQTPRYLIKTRGQQVTLSCSPISGHRSVSWYQQTPGQGLQFLFEYFSETQRNKGNFPGRFSGRQFSNSRSEMNVSTLELGDSALYLCASSGTYEQYFGPGTRLTVT.

The CDR3 DNA sequence: TGTGCCAGCAGCTCTACCCTCACGCTCCAAGAGACCCAGTACTTC. Its protein is CASSSTLTLQETQYF. The chain carries TRBV27 and TRBJ2-5; D gene uncertain. The germline V and J ends were trimmed by 6 bases and 1 base, with 15 bases remaining between them. The CDR3 has 15 residues. In germline, CDR1 is MNHEY, CDR2 SMNVEV (reference sequence).

The genes are TRBV5-1 and TRBJ2-7; weak D call: TRBD1 (5 bases). V lost 1 base and J 4 bases, leaving 12 bases between the germline ends. Germline lookup yields CDR1 SGHRS and CDR2 YFSETQ. CDR3 length: 14 residues. The CDR3 DNA sequence: TGCGCCAGCAGCTTGTTCGACAGTTATTACGAGCAGTACTTC. Its protein is CASSLFDSYYEQYF.

The rearrangement uses TRBV2 and TRBJ2-3; D gene unclear. The germline V and J ends were trimmed by 10 bases and 0 bases, with 11 bases remaining between them. The germline V gene has CDR1 SNHLY and CDR2 FYNNEI. This CDR3 region has 13 residues. CDR3 residues: CAIRLRSTDTQYF. Here the CDR3 DNA reads TGTGCCATCCGACTCCGTAGCACAGATACGCAGTATTTT.

The chain recombines TRBV7-9 with TRBJ1-1, with D possibly matching TRBD1 (5 bases). This CDR3 is built from 13 residues. Germline V CDR1 and CDR2: SEHNR, FQNEAQ (reference sequence). The V end lost 5 bases, the J end lost 6 bases, and 13 bases lay between the germline ends. CDR3 amino acids: CASSPGGSPEAFF. DNA of the CDR3: TGTGCCAGCAGCCCCGGGGGGAGCCCTGAAGCTTTCTTT.

The rearrangement uses TRBV30 and TRBJ1-4; 10 nucleotides line up with TRBD1. CDR3 length: 15 residues. The V gene end was trimmed by 2 bases and the J gene end by 5 bases; junction bases not matched to a gene: 5. Germline assignment: CDR1 GTSNPN and CDR2 SVGIG (reference sequence). CDR3 in DNA: TGTGCCTGGAGTTATTTGGGACAGGGGAATGAAAAACTGTTTTTT. The encoded protein is CAWSYLGQGNEKLFF.

This sequence joins TRBV6-1 and TRBJ1-2, with 8 nucleotides matching TRBD1. Per the germline V gene, CDR1 is MNHNS and CDR2 is SASEGT. The CDR3 length is 15 residues. J was trimmed by 11 bases and V by 4 bases; bases with no gene match: 15. The CDR3 loop reads CASSVPGQGLSTYTF. The CDR3 DNA reads TGTGCCAGCAGTGTACCCGGACAGGGATTGTCAACTTACACCTTC.